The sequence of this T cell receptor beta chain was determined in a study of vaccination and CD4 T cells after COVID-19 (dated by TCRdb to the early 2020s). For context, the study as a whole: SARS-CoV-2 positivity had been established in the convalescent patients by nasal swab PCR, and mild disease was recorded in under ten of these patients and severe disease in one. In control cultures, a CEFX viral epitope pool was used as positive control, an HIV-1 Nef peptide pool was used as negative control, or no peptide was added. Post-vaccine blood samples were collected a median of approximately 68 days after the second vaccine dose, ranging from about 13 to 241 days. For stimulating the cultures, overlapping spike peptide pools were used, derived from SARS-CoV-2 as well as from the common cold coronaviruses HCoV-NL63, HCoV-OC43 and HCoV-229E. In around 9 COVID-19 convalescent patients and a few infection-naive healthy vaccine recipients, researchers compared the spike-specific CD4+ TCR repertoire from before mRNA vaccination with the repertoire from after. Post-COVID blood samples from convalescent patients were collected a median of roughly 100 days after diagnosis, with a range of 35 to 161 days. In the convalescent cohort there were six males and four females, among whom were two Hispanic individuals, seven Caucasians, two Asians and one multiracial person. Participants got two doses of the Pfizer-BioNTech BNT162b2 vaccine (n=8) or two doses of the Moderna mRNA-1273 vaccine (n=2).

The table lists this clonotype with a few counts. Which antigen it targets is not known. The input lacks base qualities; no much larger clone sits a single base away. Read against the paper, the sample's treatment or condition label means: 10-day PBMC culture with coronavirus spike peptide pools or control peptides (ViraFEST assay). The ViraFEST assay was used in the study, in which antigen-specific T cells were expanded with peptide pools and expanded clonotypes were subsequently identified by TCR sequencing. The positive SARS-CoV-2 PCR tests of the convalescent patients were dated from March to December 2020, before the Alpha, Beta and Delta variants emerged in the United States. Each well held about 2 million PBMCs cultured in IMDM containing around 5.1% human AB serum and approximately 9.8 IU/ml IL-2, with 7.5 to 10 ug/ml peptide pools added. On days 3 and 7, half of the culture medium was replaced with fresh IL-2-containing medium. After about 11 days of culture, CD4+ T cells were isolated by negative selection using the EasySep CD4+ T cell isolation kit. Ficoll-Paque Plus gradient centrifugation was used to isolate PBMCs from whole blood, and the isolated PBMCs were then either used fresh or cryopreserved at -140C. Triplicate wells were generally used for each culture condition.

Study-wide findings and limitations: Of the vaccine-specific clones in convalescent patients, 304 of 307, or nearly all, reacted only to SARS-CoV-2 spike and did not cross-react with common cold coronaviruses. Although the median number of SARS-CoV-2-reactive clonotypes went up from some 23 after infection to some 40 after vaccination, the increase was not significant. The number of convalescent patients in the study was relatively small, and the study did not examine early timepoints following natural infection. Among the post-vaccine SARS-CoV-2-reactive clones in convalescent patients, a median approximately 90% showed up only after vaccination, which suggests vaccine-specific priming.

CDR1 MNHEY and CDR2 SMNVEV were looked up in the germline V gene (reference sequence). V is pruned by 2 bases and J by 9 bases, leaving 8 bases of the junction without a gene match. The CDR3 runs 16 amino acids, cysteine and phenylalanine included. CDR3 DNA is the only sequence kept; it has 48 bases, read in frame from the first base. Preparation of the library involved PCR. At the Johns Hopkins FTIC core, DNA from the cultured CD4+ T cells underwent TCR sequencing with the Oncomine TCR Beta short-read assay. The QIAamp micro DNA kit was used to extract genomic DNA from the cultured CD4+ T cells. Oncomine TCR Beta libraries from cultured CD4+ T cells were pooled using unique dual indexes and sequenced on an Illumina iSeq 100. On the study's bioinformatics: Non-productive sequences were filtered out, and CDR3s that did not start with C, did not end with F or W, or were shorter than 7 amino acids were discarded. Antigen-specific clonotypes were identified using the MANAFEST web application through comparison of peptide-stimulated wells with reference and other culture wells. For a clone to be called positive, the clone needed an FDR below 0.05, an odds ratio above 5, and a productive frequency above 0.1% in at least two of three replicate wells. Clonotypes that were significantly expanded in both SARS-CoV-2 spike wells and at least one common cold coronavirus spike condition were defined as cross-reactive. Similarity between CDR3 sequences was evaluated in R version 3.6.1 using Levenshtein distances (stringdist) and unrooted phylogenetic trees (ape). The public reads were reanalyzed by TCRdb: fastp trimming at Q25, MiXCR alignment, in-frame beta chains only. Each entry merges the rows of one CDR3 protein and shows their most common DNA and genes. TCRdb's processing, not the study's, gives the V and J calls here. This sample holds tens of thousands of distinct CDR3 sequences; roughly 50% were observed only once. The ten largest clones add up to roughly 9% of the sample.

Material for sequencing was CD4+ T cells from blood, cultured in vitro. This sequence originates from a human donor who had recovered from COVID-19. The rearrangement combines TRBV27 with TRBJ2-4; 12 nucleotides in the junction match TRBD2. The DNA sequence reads TGTGCCAGCAGTTTAAGACTAGCGGGAGCGGGGGTCATTCAGTACTTC. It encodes CASSLRLAGAGVIQYF.